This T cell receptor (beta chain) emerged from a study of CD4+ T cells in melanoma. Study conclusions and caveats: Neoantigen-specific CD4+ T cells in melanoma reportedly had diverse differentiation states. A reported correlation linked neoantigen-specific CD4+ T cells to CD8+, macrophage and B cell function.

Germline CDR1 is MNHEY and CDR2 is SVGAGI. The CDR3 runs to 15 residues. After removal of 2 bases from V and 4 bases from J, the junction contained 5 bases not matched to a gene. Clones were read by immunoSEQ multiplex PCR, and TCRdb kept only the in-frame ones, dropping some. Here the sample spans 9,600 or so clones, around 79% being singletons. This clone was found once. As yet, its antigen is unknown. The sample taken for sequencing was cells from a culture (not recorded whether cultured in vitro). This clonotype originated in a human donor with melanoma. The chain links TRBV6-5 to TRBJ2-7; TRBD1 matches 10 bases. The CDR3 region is CASSYRDRGGYEQYF. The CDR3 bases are TGTGCCAGCAGTTACCGGGACAGGGGCGGGTACGAGCAGTACTTC.